This record covers a single TCR beta chain. These data come from a study of blood T cell repertoires in COVID-19. Measured with immunoSEQ multiplex PCR; TCRdb has only the in-frame clones, and not every one. The sample shows about 350,000 clones, about 91% of them seen only once. Trimming pared 8 bases from V and 0 bases from J, leaving 12 bases between. The germline V gene has CDR1 SEHNR and CDR2 FQNEAQ (reference sequence). The CDR3 loop spans 14 amino acids. What was sequenced was peripheral blood. The TCR comes from a man aged 30 to 39 with COVID-19, enrolled during active disease. The genes are TRBV7-9 and TRBJ2-3, with a weak D call TRBD2 (6 bases). The CDR3 nucleotides read TGTGCCAGCGGCGGGAAACAGAGCACAGATACGCAGTATTTT. It specifies CASGGKQSTDTQYF.